The rows below give T cell receptor beta chains drawn from one sample of a study of human T cells and chemical hapten exposure. One entry per CDR3 protein results from TCRdb running MiXCR on the RACE reads. The data contain 150,000 to 200,000 distinct CDR3 sequences, more than 12% of them singletons. The specimen was whole blood, collected in connection with sensitization to the hapten diphenylcyclopropenone (DPC). These receptors all stem from a woman between 25 and 40 years old with alopecia areata. Some clones in this sample may be carry-over from other donors' samples. The CDR3 runs from the conserved cysteine through the conserved F or W. The D gene is left open where the match is weak. Not all rows give a size; the values are once, few, many and, for expanded clones, a class.

clone_size j_call d_call v_call cdr3_aa cdr3_nt
. TRBJ1-3 . TRBV18 CASSPPAKGNTIYF TGTGCCAGCTCACCACCGGCTAAGGGAAACACCATATATTTT
. TRBJ2-3 . TRBV19 CASSIQSISEPDTQYF TGTGCCAGTAGTATACAGTCGATTTCTGAACCAGATACGCAGTATTTT
few TRBJ2-2 . TRBV5-1 CASSLERNTGELFF TGCGCCAGCAGCTTGGAACGGAACACCGGGGAGCTGTTTTTT
many TRBJ1-2 . TRBV27 CASSLVPDYPNYGYTF TGTGCCAGCAGTTTAGTACCCGACTACCCTAACTATGGCTACACCTTC
few TRBJ1-1 . TRBV20-1 CSARYTGPTATEAFF TGCAGTGCTAGGTACACGGGTCCTACCGCAACTGAAGCTTTCTTT
few TRBJ1-5 . TRBV12-3/TRBV12-4 CASSPIGGITSNQPQHF TGTGCCAGCAGCCCCATTGGGGGGATAACGTCCAATCAGCCCCAGCATTTT
few TRBJ1-1 . TRBV20-1 CSAQSTGRNTEAFF TGCAGTGCCCAGTCTACAGGGAGGAACACTGAAGCTTTCTTT
few TRBJ2-1 . TRBV28 CASSVTTPEQFF TGTGCCAGCAGCGTAACCACCCCTGAGCAGTTCTTC
many TRBJ1-1 . TRBV7-9 CASSLSGGMNTEAFF TGTGCCAGCAGCTTATCCGGCGGGATGAACACTGAAGCTTTCTTT
. TRBJ2-3 . TRBV11-2 CASSLGGIRSTDTQYF TGTGCCAGCAGCTTAGGAGGGATTCGTAGCACAGATACGCAGTATTTT
few TRBJ2-1 . TRBV10-3 CAISVSQRTYNEQFF TGTGCCATCAGTGTCTCACAGCGAACCTACAATGAGCAGTTCTTC
few TRBJ2-7 TRBD1 TRBV6-5 CASSYRTGSSYEQYF TGTGCCAGCAGTTACCGGACAGGGTCCTCCTACGAGCAGTACTTC
. TRBJ2-1 TRBD2 TRBV29-1 CSVGLAGAYNEQFF TGCAGCGTTGGACTAGCGGGGGCATACAATGAGCAGTTCTTC
. TRBJ2-7 . TRBV10-3 CAISDSGRGSYEQYF TGTGCCATCAGTGATTCCGGAAGGGGCTCCTACGAGCAGTACTTC
. TRBJ2-5 TRBD1 TRBV12-3/TRBV12-4 CASSFRGRGETQYF TGTGCCAGCAGTTTCAGGGGGCGCGGGGAGACCCAGTACTTC
. TRBJ2-7 . TRBV7-9 CASSQGQYEQYF TGTGCCAGCAGCCAAGGACAGTACGAGCAGTACTTC
many TRBJ1-3 . TRBV7-9 CASSLESSSGNTIYF TGTGCCAGCAGCTTAGAGTCGAGCTCTGGAAACACCATATATTTT
. TRBJ2-3 . TRBV28 CASRERGGDTQYF TGTGCCAGCAGGGAAAGGGGTGGAGATACGCAGTATTTT
. TRBJ2-3 TRBD1 TRBV5-1 CASSYGQATDTQYF TGCGCCAGCAGCTATGGACAGGCCACAGATACGCAGTATTTT
. TRBJ2-2 . TRBV4-1 CASSHPGPTGELFF TGCGCCAGCAGCCACCCCGGCCCCACCGGGGAGCTGTTTTTT
few TRBJ2-4 . TRBV6-2/TRBV6-3 CASRQQTEAKNIQYF TGTGCCAGCAGGCAGCAGACGGAAGCCAAAAACATTCAGTACTTC
. TRBJ1-2 . TRBV27 CASSLRGAQNLYGYTF TGTGCCAGCAGTTTACGTGGGGCCCAAAATCTCTATGGCTACACCTTC
. TRBJ1-1 . TRBV3-1 CASSQQVAETEAFF TGTGCCAGCAGCCAACAGGTCGCGGAAACTGAAGCTTTCTTT
. TRBJ2-2 . TRBV7-2 CASTSSQLVTGELFF TGTGCCAGCACCTCTAGCCAACTAGTGACCGGGGAGCTGTTTTTT
. TRBJ2-2 . TRBV4-1 CASSHDPRSGTGELFF TGCGCCAGCAGCCACGATCCTAGATCCGGGACCGGGGAGCTGTTTTTT
. TRBJ2-4 . TRBV11-3 CASSKGTLRQYF TGTGCCAGCAGCAAGGGGACGCTTCGTCAGTACTTC
few TRBJ2-2 . TRBV12-3/TRBV12-4 CASGQGIGTGELFF TGTGCCAGCGGGCAGGGGATAGGCACCGGGGAGCTGTTTTTT
few TRBJ2-3 TRBD1 TRBV13 CASSDGQGAVDTQYF TGTGCCAGCAGCGACGGACAGGGGGCGGTTGATACGCAGTATTTT
many TRBJ1-1 . TRBV20-1 CSARDFAKAGRTEAFF TGCAGTGCTAGAGATTTCGCGAAGGCGGGGCGAACTGAAGCTTTCTTT
. TRBJ2-1 TRBD2 TRBV3-1 CASSQKLAGGLNEQFF TGTGCCAGCAGCCAAAAACTAGCGGGAGGACTCAATGAGCAGTTCTTC
many TRBJ1-2 . TRBV28 CASSFPDENYGYTF TGTGCCAGCAGTTTCCCCGACGAGAACTATGGCTACACCTTC
few TRBJ2-3 . TRBV28 CASSFLTDTQYF TGTGCCAGCAGTTTCTTGACAGATACGCAGTATTTT
few TRBJ1-3 . TRBV2 CASSLNRDPSGNTIYF TGTGCCAGCAGCCTCAACAGGGACCCTTCTGGAAACACCATATATTTT
few TRBJ1-2 TRBD1 TRBV7-2 CASSWTGGAYGYTF TGTGCCAGCAGCTGGACAGGCGGGGCCTATGGCTACACCTTC
few TRBJ1-1 . TRBV18 CASSIDSRNTEAFF TGTGCCAGCTCAATAGACAGTAGGAACACTGAAGCTTTCTTT
. TRBJ1-6 . TRBV19 CASSIGGQHSPLHF TGTGCCAGTAGTATTGGGGGCCAACACTCACCCCTCCACTTT
. TRBJ2-2 TRBD2 TRBV6-5 CASSVRAGSTGPNTGELFF TGTGCCAGCAGTGTCAGAGCGGGGTCTACCGGACCGAACACCGGGGAGCTGTTTTTT
. TRBJ2-1 . TRBV7-9 CASSPQGNEQFF TGTGCCAGCAGCCCACAGGGCAATGAGCAGTTCTTC
. TRBJ2-2 TRBD2 TRBV29-1 CSGTSGRSTGELFF TGCAGCGGGACTAGCGGGAGGTCTACCGGGGAGCTGTTTTTT
. TRBJ2-1 TRBD2 TRBV18 CASSPPTTSRLDEQFF TGTGCCAGCTCACCACCGACGACTAGCCGGCTCGATGAGCAGTTCTTC
few TRBJ2-1 TRBD1 TRBV6-2/TRBV6-3 CASSYSRQGSSYNEQFF TGTGCCAGCAGTTACTCGAGACAGGGGAGCTCCTACAATGAGCAGTTCTTC
few TRBJ1-2 . TRBV7-9 CASSLEGGSNYGYTF TGTGCCAGCAGCTTAGAGGGAGGATCAAACTATGGCTACACCTTC
few TRBJ2-2 . TRBV20-1 CSARVGTNTGELFF TGCAGTGCTAGAGTAGGGACCAACACCGGGGAGCTGTTTTTT
few TRBJ1-3 . TRBV11-2 CASSAQQVGNTIYF TGTGCCAGCAGCGCACAACAGGTCGGAAACACCATATATTTT
. TRBJ2-6 TRBD2 TRBV7-7 CASSPRGAGANVLTF TGTGCCAGCAGCCCGCGGGGGGCTGGGGCCAACGTCCTGACTTTC
many TRBJ1-1 TRBD1 TRBV6-5 CASSTRQGATEAFF TGTGCCAGCAGTACCCGACAGGGGGCCACTGAAGCTTTCTTT
few TRBJ1-6 . TRBV7-3 CASSLEADNSPLHF TGTGCCAGCAGCTTAGAGGCAGATAATTCACCCCTCCACTTT
. TRBJ1-2 . TRBV7-9 CASSLVQSGVDGYTF TGTGCCAGCAGCTTAGTGCAGTCAGGGGTGGACGGCTACACCTTC
many TRBJ1-5 . TRBV19 CASRQNNQPQHF TGTGCGTCGCGGCAGAACAATCAGCCCCAGCATTTT
. TRBJ2-1 TRBD2 TRBV4-2 CASSQEGSGSANNEQFF TGTGCCAGCAGCCAAGAGGGGAGCGGGAGCGCCAACAATGAGCAGTTCTTC